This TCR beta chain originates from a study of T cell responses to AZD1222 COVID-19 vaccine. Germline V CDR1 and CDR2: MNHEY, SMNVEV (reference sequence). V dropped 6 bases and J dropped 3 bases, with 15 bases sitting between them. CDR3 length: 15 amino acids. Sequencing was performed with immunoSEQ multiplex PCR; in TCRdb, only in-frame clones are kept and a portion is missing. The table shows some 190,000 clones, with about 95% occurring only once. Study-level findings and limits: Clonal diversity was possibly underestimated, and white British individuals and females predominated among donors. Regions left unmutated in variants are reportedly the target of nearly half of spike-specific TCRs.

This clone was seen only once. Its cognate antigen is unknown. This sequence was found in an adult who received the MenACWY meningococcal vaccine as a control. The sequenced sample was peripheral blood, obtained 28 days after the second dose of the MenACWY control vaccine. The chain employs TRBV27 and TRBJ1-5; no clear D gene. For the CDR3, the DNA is TGTGCCAGCAGCCTTGCCCCGCTTCCCAATCAGCCCCAGCATTTT. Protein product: CASSLAPLPNQPQHF.